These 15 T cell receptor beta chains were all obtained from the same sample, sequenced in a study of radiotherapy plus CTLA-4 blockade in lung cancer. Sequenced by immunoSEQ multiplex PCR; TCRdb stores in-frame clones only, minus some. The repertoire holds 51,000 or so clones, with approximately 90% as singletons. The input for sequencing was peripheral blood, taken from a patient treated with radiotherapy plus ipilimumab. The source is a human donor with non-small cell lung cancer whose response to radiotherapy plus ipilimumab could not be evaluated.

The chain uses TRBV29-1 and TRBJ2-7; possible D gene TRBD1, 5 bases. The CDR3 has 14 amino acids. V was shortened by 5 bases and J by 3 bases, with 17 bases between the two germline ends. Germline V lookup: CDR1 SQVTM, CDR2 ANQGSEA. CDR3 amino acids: CSVSQENGLYEQYF. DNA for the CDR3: TGCAGCGTTTCACAGGAGAACGGGCTCTACGAGCAGTACTTC.

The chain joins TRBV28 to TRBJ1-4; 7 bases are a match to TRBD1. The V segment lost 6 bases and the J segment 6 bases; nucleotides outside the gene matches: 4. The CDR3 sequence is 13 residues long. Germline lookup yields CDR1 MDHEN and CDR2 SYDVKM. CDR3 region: CASSPTGYEKLFF. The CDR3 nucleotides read TGTGCCAGCAGCCCGACAGGGTATGAAAAACTGTTTTTT. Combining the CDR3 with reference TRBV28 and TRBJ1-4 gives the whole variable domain DVKVTQSSRYLVKRTGEKVFLECVQDMDHENMFWYRQDPGLGLRLIYFSYDVKMKEKGDIPEGYSVSREKKERFSLILESASTNQTSMYLCASSPTGYEKLFFGSGTQLSVL.

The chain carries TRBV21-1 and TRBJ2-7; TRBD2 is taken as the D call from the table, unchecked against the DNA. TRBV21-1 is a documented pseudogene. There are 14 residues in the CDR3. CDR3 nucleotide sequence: TGTGCCAGCAGCAAAGACAACTACCCCTACGAGCAGTACTTC. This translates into CASSKDNYPYEQYF.

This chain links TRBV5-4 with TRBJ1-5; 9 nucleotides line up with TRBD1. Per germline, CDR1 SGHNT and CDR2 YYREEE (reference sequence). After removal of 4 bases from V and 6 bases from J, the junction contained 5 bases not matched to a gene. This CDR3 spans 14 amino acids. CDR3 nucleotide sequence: TGTGCCAGCAGCACAGGGGGCGGGGGTCAGCCCCAGCATTTT. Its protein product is CASSTGGGGQPQHF.

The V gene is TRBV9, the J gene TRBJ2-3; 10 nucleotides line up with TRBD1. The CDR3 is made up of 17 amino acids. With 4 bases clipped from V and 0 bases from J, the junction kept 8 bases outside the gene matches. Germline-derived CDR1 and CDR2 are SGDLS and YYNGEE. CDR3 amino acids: CASSTLPGQGSTDTQYF. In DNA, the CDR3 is TGTGCCAGCAGCACCCTTCCGGGACAGGGGAGCACAGATACGCAGTATTTT.

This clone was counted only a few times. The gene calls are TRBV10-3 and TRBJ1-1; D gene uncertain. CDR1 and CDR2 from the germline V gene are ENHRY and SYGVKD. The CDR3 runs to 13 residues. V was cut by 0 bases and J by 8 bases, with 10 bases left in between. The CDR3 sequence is CAISESMGGEAFF. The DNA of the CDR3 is TGTGCCATCAGTGAGTCGATGGGCGGGGAAGCTTTCTTT.

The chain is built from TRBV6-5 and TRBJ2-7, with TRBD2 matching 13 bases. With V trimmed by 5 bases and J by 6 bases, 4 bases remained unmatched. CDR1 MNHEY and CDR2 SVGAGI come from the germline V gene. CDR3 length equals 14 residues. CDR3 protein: CASSRLAGGSEQYF. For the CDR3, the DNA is TGTGCCAGCAGTAGACTAGCGGGAGGTTCCGAGCAGTACTTC.

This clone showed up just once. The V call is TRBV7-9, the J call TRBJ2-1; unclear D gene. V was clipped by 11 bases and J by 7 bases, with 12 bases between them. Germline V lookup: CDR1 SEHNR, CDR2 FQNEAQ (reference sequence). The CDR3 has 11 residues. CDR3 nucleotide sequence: TGTGCCGGAGAGCAACTTAATGAGCAGTTCTTC. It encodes CAGEQLNEQFF.

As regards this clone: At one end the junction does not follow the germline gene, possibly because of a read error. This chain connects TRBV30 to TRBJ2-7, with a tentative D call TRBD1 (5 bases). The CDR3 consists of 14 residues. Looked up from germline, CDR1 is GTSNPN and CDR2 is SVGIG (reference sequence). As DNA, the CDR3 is TGTGCCCGGAGTAGGAACAGGAACTCCTACGAGCAGTACTTC. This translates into CARSRNRNSYEQYF.

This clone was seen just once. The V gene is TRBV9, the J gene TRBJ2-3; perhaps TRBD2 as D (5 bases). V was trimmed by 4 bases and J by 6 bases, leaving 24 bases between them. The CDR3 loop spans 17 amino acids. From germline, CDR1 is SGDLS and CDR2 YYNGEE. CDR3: CASSPSVGRAGEDTQYF. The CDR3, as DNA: TGTGCCAGCAGCCCGTCAGTCGGCCGGGCCGGGGAGGATACGCAGTATTTT.

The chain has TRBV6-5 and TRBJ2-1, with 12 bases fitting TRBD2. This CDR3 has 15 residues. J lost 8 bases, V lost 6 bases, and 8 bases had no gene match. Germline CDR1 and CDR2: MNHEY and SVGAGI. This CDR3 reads CASRPSGRGRDEQFF. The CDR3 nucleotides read TGTGCCAGCAGGCCTAGCGGGAGGGGAAGGGATGAGCAGTTCTTC.

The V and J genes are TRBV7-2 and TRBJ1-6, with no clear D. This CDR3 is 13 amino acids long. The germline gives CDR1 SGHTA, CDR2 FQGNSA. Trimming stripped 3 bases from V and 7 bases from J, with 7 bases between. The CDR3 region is CASSFGYNSPLHF. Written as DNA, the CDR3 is TGTGCCAGCAGCTTCGGGTACAATTCACCCCTCCACTTT. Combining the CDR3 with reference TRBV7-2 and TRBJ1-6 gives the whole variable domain GAGVSQSPSNKVTEKGKDVELRCDPISGHTALYWYRQSLGQGLEFLIYFQGNSAPDKSGLPSDRFSAERTGGSVSTLTIQRTQQEDSAVYLCASSFGYNSPLHFGNGTRLTVT.

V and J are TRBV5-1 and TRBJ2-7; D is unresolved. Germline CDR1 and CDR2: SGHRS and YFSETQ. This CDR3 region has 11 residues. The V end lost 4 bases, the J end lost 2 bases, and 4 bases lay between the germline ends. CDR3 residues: CASSLAYEQYF. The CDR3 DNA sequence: TGCGCCAGCAGCCTCGCCTACGAGCAGTACTTC.

In DNA, the CDR3 is TGTGCCAGCAGCGGTCGGGGACTTGGATCTGAAAAACTGTTTTTT. Residues: CASSGRGLGSEKLFF. This chain links TRBV14 with TRBJ1-4; D possibly corresponds to TRBD1 (5 bases). This CDR3 comprises 15 residues. Germline V gives CDR1 SGHDN, CDR2 FVKESK. V was pared by 5 bases and J by 7 bases, with 17 bases between. Based on the CDR3 plus reference TRBV14 and TRBJ1-4, the full variable domain is EAGVTQFPSHSVIEKGQTVTLRCDPISGHDNLYWYRRVMGKEIKFLLHFVKESKQDESGMPNNRFLAERTGGTYSTLKVQPAELEDSGVYFCASSGRGLGSEKLFFGSGTQLSVL.

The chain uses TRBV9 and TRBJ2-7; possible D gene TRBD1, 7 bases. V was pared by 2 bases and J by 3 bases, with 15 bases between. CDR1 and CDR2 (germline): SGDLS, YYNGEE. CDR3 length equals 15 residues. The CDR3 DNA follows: TGTGCCAGCAGCGTCCAGGCAGGGGGGAACTACGAGCAGTACTTC. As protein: CASSVQAGGNYEQYF. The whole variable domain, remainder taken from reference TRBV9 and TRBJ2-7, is DSGVTQTPKHLITATGQRVTLRCSPRSGDLSVYWYQQSLDQGLQFLIQYYNGEERAKGNILERFSAQQFPDLHSELNLSSLELGDSALYFCASSVQAGGNYEQYFGPGTRLTVT.